The 10 T cell receptor beta chains below come from one sample, sequenced in a study of Graves' ophthalmopathy and Graves' hyperthyroidism. RNA served as the template for amplifying TCR beta CDR3 regions. HTBI-primed RT-PCR formed the first round, and a multiplex PCR formed the second. TCRdb reprocessed the multiplex PCR reads via MiXCR and lists one record per CDR3 protein. The data show hundreds of thousands of distinct CDR3 sequences, with roughly 41% seen just once and around 3.3% held by the top ten. Sequenced: peripheral blood. Receptor source: an adult man with Graves' ophthalmopathy.

The rearrangement links TRBV19 to TRBJ2-1, with 8 bases aligning to TRBD2. The CDR3 consists of 13 residues. The J segment lost 2 bases and the V segment lost 9 bases, leaving 3 bases of the junction unmatched. Germline CDR1 and CDR2: LNHDA and SQIVND (reference sequence). The CDR3 region has the DNA TGTGCCAGCCGAGCGGGAGCCTACAATGAGCAGTTCTTC. Translating it yields CASRAGAYNEQFF.

The CDR3 DNA is TGTGCCAGCAGTTTCGCCCCGTACCAAGAGACCCAGTACTTC. Protein sequence: CASSFAPYQETQYF. The chain joins TRBV12-3 or TRBV12-4 to TRBJ2-5; D remains ambiguous. CDR3 length equals 14 residues. With 3 bases removed from V and 0 bases from J, the gap between germline ends came to 8 bases.

Comments on this clonotype: Relative to the germline gene, one junction end is altered; a read error may explain this. The chain links TRBV6-5 to TRBJ1-6; D gene ambiguous. The length of the CDR3 is 15 residues. In germline, CDR1 is MNHEY, CDR2 SVGAGI. The DNA for the CDR3 is TGTGCCAGCAGTTATGACCGGGCCGGCGCTTCATCCCTCCACTTT. This sequence encodes CASSYDRAGASSLHF.

This clonotype has a count of ten or more. The chain has TRBV7-8 and TRBJ2-7, with D perhaps TRBD1 (5 bases). Germline CDR1 and CDR2: SGHVS and FQNEAQ. This CDR3 has 15 residues. V was shortened by 5 bases and J by 0 bases, with 14 bases between the two germline ends. The CDR3 DNA reads TGTGCCAGCAGCCCGACACCGACAGTCTCCTACGAGCAGTACTTC. As protein: CASSPTPTVSYEQYF. The complete variable domain, with remaining parts taken from reference TRBV7-8 and TRBJ2-7, reads GAGVSQSPRYKVAKRGQDVALRCDPISGHVSLFWYQQALGQGPEFLTYFQNEAQLDKSGLPSDRFFAERPEGSVSTLKIQRTQQEDSAVYLCASSPTPTVSYEQYFGPGTRLTVT.

There are many counts of this clonotype. The chain combines TRBV12-3 or TRBV12-4 with TRBJ1-1; D gene uncertain. The CDR3 sequence is 14 residues long. With 3 bases removed from V and 0 bases from J, the gap between germline ends came to 8 bases. CDR3 coding DNA: TGTGCCAGCAGTTTTGGTAGGTTGAACACTGAAGCTTTCTTT. Residues: CASSFGRLNTEAFF.

This chain uses TRBV6-1 with TRBJ1-4; TRBD1 agrees at 9 bases. CDR1 and CDR2 from the germline V gene are MNHNS and SASEGT. The length of the CDR3 is 16 residues. V trimming: 5 bases; J trimming: 0 bases; junction bases outside the gene matches: 4. The CDR3 bases are TGTGCCAGCAGTCCCAACAGGGGGCCAACTAATGAAAAACTGTTTTTT. Protein: CASSPNRGPTNEKLFF.

Many counts were recorded for this clonotype. The chain joins TRBV11-3 to TRBJ2-2; D is ambiguous. The V end was cut by 8 bases, the J end by 5 bases, with 9 bases between. From germline, CDR1 is SGHNT and CDR2 YENEEA. The CDR3 has 12 amino acids. The CDR3 here is CASCKGTGELFF. The CDR3 region has the DNA TGTGCCAGCTGTAAAGGAACCGGGGAGCTGTTTTTT.

This clonotype was seen only a few times. The V gene is TRBV5-1, the J gene TRBJ2-7; 7 positions agree with TRBD1. With V trimmed by 2 bases and J by 1 base, 9 bases remained unmatched. Germline V gives CDR1 SGHRS, CDR2 YFSETQ. The CDR3 loop spans 16 amino acids. CDR3 bases: TGCGCCAGCAGCTTTGGTTGGACAGGAAGTTCCTACGAGCAGTACTTC. This sequence encodes CASSFGWTGSSYEQYF.

This clonotype was detected ten times or more. V usage is TRBV6-6 and J usage is TRBJ1-4, with D uncertain. The CDR3 spans 14 residues. Germline V lookup: CDR1 MNHNY, CDR2 SVGAGI (reference sequence). The V end was cut by 6 bases, the J end by 7 bases, with 15 bases between. DNA for the CDR3: TGTGCCAGCAGCCATGGAGGTGTGGGTGAAAAACTGTTTTTT. The encoded protein is CASSHGGVGEKLFF.

This clonotype was found a few times. This chain joins TRBV7-9 and TRBJ2-7; D is undetermined. V was trimmed by 4 bases and J by 7 bases, leaving 20 bases between them. Germline V lookup: CDR1 SEHNR, CDR2 FQNEAQ (reference sequence). The CDR3 runs to 15 residues. DNA for the CDR3: TGTGCCAGCAGCTCCCAGAATATTTTTGACGGGGAGCAGTACTTC. Protein sequence: CASSSQNIFDGEQYF.